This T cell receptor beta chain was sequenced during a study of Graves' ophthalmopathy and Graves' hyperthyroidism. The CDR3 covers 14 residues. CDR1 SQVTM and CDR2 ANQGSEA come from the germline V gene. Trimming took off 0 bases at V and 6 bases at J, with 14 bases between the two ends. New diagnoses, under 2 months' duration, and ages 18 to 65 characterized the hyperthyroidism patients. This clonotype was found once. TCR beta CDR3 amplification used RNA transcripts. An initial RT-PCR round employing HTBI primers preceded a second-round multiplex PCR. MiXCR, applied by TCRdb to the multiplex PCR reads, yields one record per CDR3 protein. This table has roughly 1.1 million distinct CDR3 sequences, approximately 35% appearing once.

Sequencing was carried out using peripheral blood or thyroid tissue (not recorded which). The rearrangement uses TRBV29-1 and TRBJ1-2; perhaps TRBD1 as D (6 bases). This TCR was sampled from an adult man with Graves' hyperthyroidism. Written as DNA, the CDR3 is TGCAGCGTTGAAGATCAAACAGGGAAGGATGGCTACACCTTC. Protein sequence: CSVEDQTGKDGYTF.